The 16 T cell receptor beta chains presented below share a single source sample, sequenced in a study of shared clonotypes between healthy human individuals (dated by TCRdb to about 2020). The receptor library was made with the immunoSEQ multiplex PCR assay. Not all clones reach the TCRdb copy of this immuneACCESS table, which keeps in-frame sequences only. Checked studies attribute under half of the gap to unresolved V genes and leave the rest unexplained. The sample profile shows around 2,000,000 clones; about 95% of them were found once. The ten largest clones represent more than 0.1% of the sample. The sample taken for sequencing was naive CD4+ T cells sorted from blood. This sample's cell subset or site label indicates: CD45RA+ positively selected. The source is a man aged 18 to 29 in good health.

The rearrangement links TRBV18 to TRBJ1-4, with 7 bases fitting TRBD1. This CDR3 comprises 14 residues. V lost 3 bases and J lost 8; bases outside the gene matches: 6. The germline V gene encodes CDR1 KGHSH and CDR2 LQKENI. The CDR3 DNA sequence: TGTGCCAGCTCACCGTTTCAGGGGGAGGAAAAACTGTTTTTT. Amino acids: CASSPFQGEEKLFF. Based on the CDR3 plus reference TRBV18 and TRBJ1-4, the full variable domain is NAGVMQNPRHLVRRRGQEARLRCSPMKGHSHVYWYRQLPEEGLKFMVYLQKENIIDESGMPKERFSAEFPKEGPSILRIQQVVRGDSAAYFCASSPFQGEEKLFFGSGTQLSVL.

The chain couples TRBV30 to TRBJ2-3; weak D call: TRBD2 (5 bases). Trimming stripped 2 bases from V and 7 bases from J, with 13 bases between. Germline V gene sequence: CDR1 GTSNPN, CDR2 SVGIG (reference sequence). The CDR3 consists of 13 residues. In DNA, the CDR3 is TGTGCCTGGAGTTCGGGAAAAGGGAATACGCAGTATTTT. It translates to CAWSSGKGNTQYF.

The V and J genes are TRBV14 and TRBJ1-1; D is uncertain. CDR1 and CDR2 (germline): SGHDN, FVKESK. The germline V and J ends were trimmed by 0 bases and 11 bases, with 13 bases remaining between them. The CDR3 length is 13 residues. CDR3 residues: CASSQEGARDAFF. The CDR3 region has the DNA TGTGCCAGCAGCCAAGAGGGTGCGAGGGATGCTTTCTTT.

The V and J genes are TRBV29-1 and TRBJ1-4; weak D call: TRBD1 (5 bases). CDR1 is SQVTM, CDR2 ANQGSEA, per germline. CDR3 length: 14 amino acids. The V end was cut by 4 bases, the J end by 7 bases, with 16 bases between. Written as DNA, the CDR3 is TGCAGCGTTGTAGCCGGGACCAGGAGTGAAAAACTGTTTTTT. Amino acids: CSVVAGTRSEKLFF.

This sequence joins TRBV5-1 and TRBJ2-3, with D possibly being TRBD1 (6 bases). V was cut by 2 bases and J by 3 bases, with 10 bases left in between. This CDR3 is 14 amino acids long. Germline V gene data show CDR1 as SGHRS and CDR2 as YFSETQ. Written as DNA, the CDR3 is TGCGCCAGCAGCTTCGACAGGACGACAGATACGCAGTATTTT. Protein product: CASSFDRTTDTQYF.

This clone was counted a single time. This chain joins TRBV19 and TRBJ1-2; D is perhaps TRBD1 (6 bases). CDR1 is LNHDA and CDR2 is SQIVND in the germline V gene (reference sequence). The CDR3 is 14 amino acids. Trimming stripped 6 bases from V and 6 bases from J, with 17 bases between. The DNA of the CDR3 is TGTGCCAGTAGCCAAATACAGGGACGGGATGGCTACACCTTC. This codes for CASSQIQGRDGYTF.

This clone was seen just once. The chain recombines TRBV6-1 with TRBJ1-4; TRBD1 aligns across 8 bases. Per the germline V gene, CDR1 is MNHNS and CDR2 is SASEGT. V gave up 3 bases and J gave up 8 bases; unmatched junction bases: 8. This CDR3 spans 15 amino acids. In DNA, the CDR3 is TGTGCCAGCAGTGAGGGTGGCAGGGGGCTAGAAAAACTGTTTTTT. This translates into CASSEGGRGLEKLFF.

The chain couples TRBV5-6 to TRBJ1-1; TRBD1 is a possible D gene (6 bases). Germline V gives CDR1 SGHDT, CDR2 YYEEEE. The CDR3 is made up of 15 amino acids. The V end was cut by 3 bases, the J end by 0 bases, with 12 bases between. CDR3 amino acids: CASSSLGTLNTEAFF. DNA of the CDR3: TGTGCCAGCAGCTCCCTTGGGACATTGAACACTGAAGCTTTCTTT.

The chain combines TRBV7-9 with TRBJ1-1; no definite D call. Germline V gene sequence: CDR1 SEHNR, CDR2 FQNEAQ (reference sequence). Trimming took 3 bases from V and 1 from J, leaving 12 bases between them. There are 15 residues in the CDR3. The CDR3 spells CASSLNKQANTEAFF. The CDR3 nucleotides read TGTGCCAGCAGCTTGAATAAGCAGGCGAACACTGAAGCTTTCTTT. Variable domain in full (rest from reference TRBV7-9 and TRBJ1-1): DTGVSQNPRHKITKRGQNVTFRCDPISEHNRLYWYRQTLGQGPEFLTYFQNEAQLEKSRLLSDRFSAERPKGSFSTLEIQRTEQGDSAMYLCASSLNKQANTEAFFGQGTRLTVV.

The chain carries TRBV9 and TRBJ1-6, with D maybe TRBD1 (5 bases). Germline V lookup: CDR1 SGDLS, CDR2 YYNGEE. The V end was cut by 3 bases, the J end by 7 bases, with 14 bases between. The CDR3 extends over 15 amino acids. CDR3 DNA sequence: TGTGCCAGCAGCGGCCCGGGACGGATAAATTCACCCCTCCACTTT. Protein product: CASSGPGRINSPLHF.

CDR3 DNA sequence: TGTGCCAGCAGCTCGGACAGGGCTAACATGAACACTGAAGCTTTCTTT. Translated: CASSSDRANMNTEAFF. The chain joins TRBV7-9 to TRBJ1-1; 8 bases are shared with TRBD1. The CDR3 runs to 16 residues. With V trimmed by 4 bases and J by 0 bases, 7 bases remained unmatched. Germline assignment: CDR1 SEHNR and CDR2 FQNEAQ (reference sequence). Looking up the rest from reference TRBV7-9 and TRBJ1-1 gives the full variable domain: DTGVSQNPRHKITKRGQNVTFRCDPISEHNRLYWYRQTLGQGPEFLTYFQNEAQLEKSRLLSDRFSAERPKGSFSTLEIQRTEQGDSAMYLCASSSDRANMNTEAFFGQGTRLTVV.

This clone was recorded once. The V gene is TRBV5-1, the J gene TRBJ1-1; 10 bases are shared with TRBD1. Trimming removed 4 bases from V and 1 base from J; junction bases left unmatched: 4. Germline V gene sequence: CDR1 SGHRS, CDR2 YFSETQ. This CDR3 has 15 amino acids. CDR3 protein: CASSIGTGENTEAFF. CDR3 in DNA: TGCGCCAGCAGCATCGGGACAGGGGAGAACACTGAAGCTTTCTTT.

The chain employs TRBV7-8 and TRBJ1-5; D unresolved. This CDR3 spans 15 amino acids. Germline V gene lookup returns CDR1 SGHVS and CDR2 FQNEAQ. V was trimmed by 5 bases and J by 3 bases, leaving 14 bases between them. The CDR3 nucleotides are TGTGCCAGCAGCCATGATGGACGGAACAATCAGCCCCAGCATTTT. Encoded protein: CASSHDGRNNQPQHF.

The chain has TRBV7-2 and TRBJ2-5; 8 bases line up with TRBD2. The CDR3 has 15 residues. CDR1 and CDR2 from the germline V gene are SGHTA and FQGNSA. V dropped 3 bases and J dropped 2; count of bases not matched to a gene: 5. For the CDR3, the DNA is TGTGCCAGCAGCTTGTTTAGCGGGACTCAAGAGACCCAGTACTTC. Its protein is CASSLFSGTQETQYF.

This chain joins TRBV25-1 and TRBJ2-7; weak D call: TRBD1 (6 bases). Trimming left V 6 bases short and J 2 bases short, with 17 bases between. Looked up from germline, CDR1 is MGHDK and CDR2 is SYGVNS. There are 15 residues in the CDR3. The CDR3 region is CASRSRDTYAYEQYF. The CDR3 coding sequence is TGTGCCAGCAGGAGTCGGGACACCTACGCCTACGAGCAGTACTTC.

V usage is TRBV6-4 and J usage is TRBJ1-2; 12 nucleotides line up with TRBD1. Germline values: CDR1 MRHNA, CDR2 SNTAGT. J was trimmed by 8 bases and V by 0 bases; bases with no gene match: 1. This CDR3 spans 14 amino acids. CDR3 coding DNA: TGTGCCAGCAGTGACTCCGGGACAGGGGGCGGCTACACCTTC. Protein sequence: CASSDSGTGGGYTF.